This T cell receptor (beta chain) originates from a study of Tregs in tolerant kidney transplant recipients (dated by TCRdb to 2018 to 2020). For context, the study as a whole: The study applied TCRbeta sequencing to find donor-specific regulatory T cells before combined kidney and bone marrow transplantation and then followed those same cells after transplant. TCRbeta repertoire sequencing was used in 3 healthy controls to compare several methods for expanding Tregs specific for an allogeneic donor.

Concerning this clone: Its cognate antigen has yet to be identified. Base qualities are not at hand, and no much larger clone is one base apart.

Thawed PBMCs were FACS-sorted into unstimulated Tregs (CD4+CD25+CD127-), CD4+ non-Tregs (CD4+CD25-), CD4 cells and CD8 cells. Blood from healthy controls was obtained either from healthy volunteers or as purchased buffy coats. Healthy control blood was processed to PBMCs by Ficoll density gradient and cryopreserved, and patient PBMCs were collected before and after transplant. For TCRbeta CDR3 sequencing, genomic DNA from the sorted cells was extracted using the QIAGEN DNeasy Blood and Tissue Kit. High-throughput TCRbeta CDR3 sequencing, including PCR amplification with bias correction and internal controls, was performed commercially through immunoSEQ. The source study handled its data this way. Unique productive TCRbeta sequences were defined by CDR3 nucleotide sequence when primers matched and otherwise by CDR3 amino acid sequence together with Vbeta and Jbeta genes. As a correction for sorting error, sequences shared between sorted populations at a frequency ratio of 2:1 or less were discarded, and the remaining shared sequences were assigned to the higher population. Sequences were defined as donor-reactive when expanded at least 5-fold in CFSE-low cells versus unstimulated cells and present at a frequency of at least 0.01% in CFSE-low cells. Jensen-Shannon divergence calculated on the top 100 TCRbeta sequences ranked by frequency was used to measure repertoire divergence. For samples with multiple sequencing runs, sorting error was corrected separately for each run before the runs were pooled. The source is immuneACCESS, and TCRdb retained only in-frame sequences with V and J called. Part of the clones is not carried over; for the studies checked, unresolved V genes explain less than half of this, and the remainder is unexplained. V, J and clone size are taken as reported in that table, and D and trimming were inferred from the DNA itself. In this sample the table shows around 61,000 clones, around 82% of which occur a single time. The ten largest make up approximately 4.7% of the sample.

Overall study results and their limits: Expanding Tregs with activated donor B cells appeared to identify the most biologically relevant and donor-specific TCRbeta repertoire. Biological reproducibility was not examined directly, but technical replication error appeared to be minimal. Because the study included only a small number of patients, the results must be confirmed in larger populations and under other immunosuppression protocols.

The sequenced material came from CD4+ T cells from blood. The TCR originated in a human donor in good health.

The bases read TGTGCCAGCAGCTTGCCCAACAGCGTTCAAGAGACCCAGTACTTC. It codes for CASSLPNSVQETQYF. This chain is built from TRBV5-4 and TRBJ2-5; a confident D gene designation cannot be given. Including cysteine and phenylalanine, the CDR3 has 15 amino acids. CDR3 DNA only is kept here, 45 bases in frame from base 1. A distance of 12 bases separates the germline ends of V and J, which lose 1 base and 2 bases respectively. The germline V gene encodes CDR1 SGHNT and CDR2 YYREEE (reference sequence).